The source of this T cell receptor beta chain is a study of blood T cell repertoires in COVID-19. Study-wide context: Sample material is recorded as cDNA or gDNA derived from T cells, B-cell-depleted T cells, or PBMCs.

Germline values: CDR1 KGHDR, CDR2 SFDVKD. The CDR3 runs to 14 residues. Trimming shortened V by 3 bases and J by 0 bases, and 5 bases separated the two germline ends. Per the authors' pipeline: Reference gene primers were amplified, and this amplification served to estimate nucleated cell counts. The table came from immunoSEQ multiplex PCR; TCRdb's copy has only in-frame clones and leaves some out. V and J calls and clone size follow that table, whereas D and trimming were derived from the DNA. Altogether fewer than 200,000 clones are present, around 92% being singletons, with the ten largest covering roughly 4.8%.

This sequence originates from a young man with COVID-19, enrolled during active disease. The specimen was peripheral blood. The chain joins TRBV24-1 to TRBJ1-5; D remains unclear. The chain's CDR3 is CATSDVSSNQPQHF. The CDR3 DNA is TGTGCCACCAGTGATGTCAGTAGCAATCAGCCCCAGCATTTT.